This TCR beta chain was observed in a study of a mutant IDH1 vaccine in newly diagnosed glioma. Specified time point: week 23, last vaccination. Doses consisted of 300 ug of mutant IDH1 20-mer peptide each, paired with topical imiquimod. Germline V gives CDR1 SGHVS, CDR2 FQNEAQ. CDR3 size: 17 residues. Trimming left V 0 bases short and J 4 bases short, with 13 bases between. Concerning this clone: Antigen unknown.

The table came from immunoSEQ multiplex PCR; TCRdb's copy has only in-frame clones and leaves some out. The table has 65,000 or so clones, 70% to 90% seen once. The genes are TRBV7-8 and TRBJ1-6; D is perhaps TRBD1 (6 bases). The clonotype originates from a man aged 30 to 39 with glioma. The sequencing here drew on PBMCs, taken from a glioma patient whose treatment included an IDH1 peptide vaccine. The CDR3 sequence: CASSLARAGAYNSPLHF. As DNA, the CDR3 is TGTGCCAGCAGCTTAGCGAGAGCGGGGGCATATAATTCACCCCTCCACTTT.